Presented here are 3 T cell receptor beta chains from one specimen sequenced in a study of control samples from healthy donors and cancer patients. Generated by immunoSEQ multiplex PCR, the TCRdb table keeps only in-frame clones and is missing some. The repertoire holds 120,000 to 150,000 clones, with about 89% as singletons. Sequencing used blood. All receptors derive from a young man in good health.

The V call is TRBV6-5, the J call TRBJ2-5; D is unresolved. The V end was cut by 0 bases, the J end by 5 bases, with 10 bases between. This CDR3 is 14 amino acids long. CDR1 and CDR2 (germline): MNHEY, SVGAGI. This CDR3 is CASSYSIERETQYF. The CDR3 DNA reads TGTGCCAGCAGTTACTCGATTGAACGGGAGACCCAGTACTTC.

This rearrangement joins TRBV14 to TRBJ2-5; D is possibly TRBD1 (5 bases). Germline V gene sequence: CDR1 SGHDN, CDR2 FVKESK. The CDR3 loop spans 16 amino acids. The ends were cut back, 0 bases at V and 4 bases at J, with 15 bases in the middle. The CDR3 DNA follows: TGTGCCAGCAGCCAAGACGCTTTTTTAGGGGCAGAGACCCAGTACTTC. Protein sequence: CASSQDAFLGAETQYF.

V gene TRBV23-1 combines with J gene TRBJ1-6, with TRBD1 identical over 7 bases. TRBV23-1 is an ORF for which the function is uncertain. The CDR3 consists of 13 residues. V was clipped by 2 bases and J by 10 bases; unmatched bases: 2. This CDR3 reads CASSQRTGSPLHF. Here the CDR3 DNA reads TGCGCCAGCAGTCAAAGGACAGGCTCACCCCTCCACTTT.